The entry that follows covers one TCR beta chain sequence. Generated by immunoSEQ multiplex PCR, the TCRdb table keeps only in-frame clones and is missing some. The top ten clones hold roughly 0.96% of a sample with 250,000 or so clones, under 90% of them seen once. The data originate from a study of blood T cell repertoires in COVID-19. About the study: Both acute and convalescent COVID-19 samples were obtained from the United States, Italy and Spain. T cells, B-cell-depleted T cells, or PBMCs supplied cDNA or gDNA.

The CDR3 totals 15 residues. J was trimmed by 1 base and V by 6 bases; bases with no gene match: 9. Germline V gene data show CDR1 as KGHSH and CDR2 as LQKENI. The rearrangement joins TRBV18 to TRBJ2-7; 7 bases agree with TRBD2. The clonotype was recovered from a woman aged 40 to 50 who had recovered from COVID-19. Sequencing was performed on peripheral blood. This CDR3 is CASSPPLAASYEQYF. The CDR3 DNA follows: TGTGCCAGCTCCCCCCCCCTAGCGGCGTCCTACGAGCAGTACTTC.